A single sample gave rise to the 18 T cell receptor beta chains below, sequenced in a study of radiation and T cells in renal cell carcinoma. Time point of the sample: baseline pretreatment blood. Treatment indicated: 15 Gy SBRT to primary tumor, nephrectomy 4 weeks later. Assay: immunoSEQ multiplex PCR; the TCRdb copy retains only in-frame clones and omits some. The table includes 95,000 or so clones, 86% detected once. The specimen comprised blood, sampled from a patient whose treatment included radiotherapy and nephrectomy. Receptors originate from a man in his fifties with renal cell carcinoma.

The J gene is TRBJ1-2, the V gene TRBV11-2; weak D call: TRBD1 (5 bases). With 3 bases removed from V and 3 bases from J, the gap between germline ends came to 14 bases. CDR1 is SGHAT and CDR2 is FQNNGV in the germline V gene. CDR3 length: 15 residues. Here the CDR3 DNA reads TGTGCCAGCAGCTTCGGACGCCCCAGGGACTATGGCTACACCTTC. It specifies CASSFGRPRDYGYTF.

V is TRBV5-1 and J is TRBJ1-4, with a tentative D call TRBD1 (5 bases). The germline gives CDR1 SGHRS, CDR2 YFSETQ. V lost 6 bases and J 8 bases, leaving 14 bases between the germline ends. CDR3 size: 13 residues. The CDR3 region has the DNA TGCGCCAGCAAACCAGGCGGGGGGGAAAAACTGTTTTTT. It codes for CASKPGGGEKLFF.

This rearrangement joins TRBV27 to TRBJ1-5; unclear D gene. The germline CDR1 and CDR2 sequences are MNHEY and SMNVEV (reference sequence). The CDR3 is made up of 14 amino acids. The V end was cut by 2 bases, the J end by 7 bases, with 12 bases between. The CDR3 region has the DNA TGTGCCAGCAGTTTAGGGAGAAGTGGGCAGCCCCAGCATTTT. Encoded protein: CASSLGRSGQPQHF.

The V and J genes are TRBV5-1 and TRBJ1-4; D is ambiguous. The ends were cut back, 5 bases at V and 3 bases at J, with 11 bases in the middle. This CDR3 contains 14 residues. Germline CDR1 SGHRS, CDR2 YFSETQ. CDR3 bases: TGCGCCAGCAGAGAGGGATCAGCTAATGAAAAACTGTTTTTT. This sequence encodes CASREGSANEKLFF.

The chain is built from TRBV6-1 and TRBJ1-5; no clear D. The CDR3 is made up of 11 amino acids. V was pared by 2 bases and J by 7 bases, with 3 bases between. Germline lookup yields CDR1 MNHNS and CDR2 SASEGT. For the CDR3, the DNA is TGTGCCAGCAGTGAACCCCAGCCCCAGCATTTT. Translating gives CASSEPQPQHF.

This clone was counted ten times or more. The rearrangement links TRBV5-1 to TRBJ2-7; 9 bases align to TRBD1. Germline loops: CDR1 SGHRS, CDR2 YFSETQ. Trimming cost V 0 bases and J 3 bases; bases outside gene matches: 7. The CDR3 runs to 16 residues. CDR3 residues: CASSLDSAGQGYEQYF. CDR3 coding DNA: TGCGCCAGCAGCTTGGATTCAGCGGGACAGGGCTACGAGCAGTACTTC.

This chain joins TRBV5-1 and TRBJ1-6; 10 bases fit TRBD1. Trimming took 2 bases from V and 7 from J; bases not matched to a gene: 3. This CDR3 spans 15 amino acids. The germline gives CDR1 SGHRS, CDR2 YFSETQ. CDR3 coding DNA: TGCGCCAGCAGCTTAGGGACAGGGGACAATTCACCCCTCCACTTT. Residues: CASSLGTGDNSPLHF.

V is TRBV4-2 and J is TRBJ2-7, with 8 positions matching TRBD2. Looked up from germline, CDR1 is LGHNA and CDR2 is YNFKEQ. The length of the CDR3 is 16 residues. V shed 1 base and J 2 bases; nucleotides not matched to a gene: 7. CDR3 loop: CASSQATGTSPYEQYF. The CDR3 nucleotides are TGTGCCAGCAGCCAAGCCACCGGGACTAGTCCCTACGAGCAGTACTTC.

The chain links TRBV2 to TRBJ1-5; D is unclear. Germline CDR1 SNHLY, CDR2 FYNNEI. There are 14 residues in the CDR3. The germline V and J ends were trimmed by 5 bases and 4 bases, with 12 bases remaining between them. This CDR3 reads CASSINLWNQPQHF. The DNA for the CDR3 is TGTGCCAGCAGTATTAACCTTTGGAATCAGCCCCAGCATTTT.

This clone came up a few times. J is TRBJ2-3 and V is TRBV7-8, with 10 nucleotides matching TRBD2. The CDR3 length is 17 residues. V was clipped by 0 bases and J by 6 bases; unmatched bases: 9. Looked up from germline, CDR1 is SGHVS and CDR2 is FQNEAQ. CDR3 nucleotide sequence: TGTGCCAGCAGCTTAGCTGGCCTAGCGGGGGTCCAGGATACGCAGTATTTT. It encodes CASSLAGLAGVQDTQYF.

This rearrangement joins TRBV5-1 to TRBJ2-3; D call uncertain. Germline V gives CDR1 SGHRS, CDR2 YFSETQ. Trimming shortened V by 0 bases and J by 2 bases, and 7 bases separated the two germline ends. There are 14 residues in the CDR3. The CDR3 is CASSLEGHTDTQYF. As DNA, the CDR3 is TGCGCCAGCAGCTTGGAGGGCCACACAGATACGCAGTATTTT.

The V call is TRBV6-4, the J call TRBJ1-5, with a tentative D call TRBD1 (5 bases). Germline V gene data show CDR1 as MRHNA and CDR2 as SNTAGT. V was pared by 7 bases and J by 1 base, with 20 bases between. This CDR3 is 17 amino acids long. CDR3 sequence: CASMRGFGRPSNQPQHF. The CDR3, as DNA: TGTGCCAGCATGAGGGGTTTCGGTCGACCAAGCAATCAGCCCCAGCATTTT.

The chain carries TRBV27 and TRBJ2-4; D may be TRBD1 (6 bases). The germline V and J ends were trimmed by 8 bases and 4 bases, with 9 bases remaining between them. CDR1 is MNHEY, CDR2 SMNVEV, per germline (reference sequence). There are 12 residues in the CDR3. The CDR3 is CASRTEKNIQYF. The CDR3 bases are TGTGCCAGCCGGACAGAAAAAAACATTCAGTACTTC.

This clone was counted only a few times. The chain has TRBV4-2 and TRBJ2-1; 9 nucleotides agree with TRBD2. The CDR3 length is 12 residues. The ends lost 11 bases at V and 6 bases at J; junction bases unmatched: 5. Germline V gene data show CDR1 as LGHNA and CDR2 as YNFKEQ. DNA for the CDR3: TGTGCCGCGGGGGGGCTAGTCAATGAGCAGTTCTTC. This gives the protein CAAGGLVNEQFF.

This chain joins TRBV5-8 and TRBJ2-5; D remains ambiguous. The assigned J gene may be wrong: the sequence end matches TRBJ2-7 better. Germline CDR1 reads SGHTS; CDR2 reads YDEGEE. The CDR3 has 12 amino acids. CDR3 in amino acids: CASSRHSYEQYF. CDR3 in DNA: TGTGCCAGCAGCCGACACAGCTACGAGCAGTACTTC.

The chain combines TRBV2 with TRBJ1-5; 7 nucleotides align to TRBD1. Looked up from germline, CDR1 is SNHLY and CDR2 is FYNNEI. The CDR3 is 15 residues long. V lost 6 bases, J lost 1 base, and 6 bases stayed unmatched. Written as DNA, the CDR3 is TGTGCCAGCAGCGACAGGGAGATAAGCAATCAGCCCCAGCATTTT. Residues: CASSDREISNQPQHF.

The chain joins TRBV2 to TRBJ2-2; D remains unclear. The CDR3 is made up of 14 amino acids. The V end lost 9 bases, the J end lost 3 bases, and 14 bases lay between the germline ends. Germline CDR1 is SNHLY and CDR2 is FYNNEI. DNA for the CDR3: TGTGCCAGTAGGACGGGTGGGGACACCGGGGAGCTGTTTTTT. This codes for CASRTGGDTGELFF.

The J gene is TRBJ2-3, the V gene TRBV5-4; D is possibly TRBD1 (5 bases). The CDR3 contains 15 residues. Looked up from germline, CDR1 is SGHNT and CDR2 is YYREEE (reference sequence). Between the trimmed V and J ends, which lost 4 bases and 3 bases, there was a span of 15 bases. Here the CDR3 DNA reads TGTGCCAGCAGCGACAGAACGATGGGGACAGATACGCAGTATTTT. It yields the protein CASSDRTMGTDTQYF.